This T cell receptor beta chain came from a study of blood T cell repertoires in COVID-19. On the study more broadly: Material from acute and convalescent COVID-19 was sourced from the United States, Italy and Spain.

Sequencing used immunoSEQ multiplex PCR; TCRdb keeps in-frame clones, though not all of them. This sample has over 55,000 clones; more than 65% occur once, and the top ten carry roughly 9.3%. The receptor's source is an elderly man with COVID-19, enrolled during active disease. Sequenced input: peripheral blood.

This CDR3 is CASKGGGSRNTEAFF. CDR3 in DNA: TGCGCCAGCAAAGGGGGTGGCTCCCGGAACACTGAAGCTTTCTTT. This chain links TRBV5-1 with TRBJ1-1; TRBD1 is a possible D gene (6 bases). Germline CDR1 SGHRS, CDR2 YFSETQ. Trimming pared 6 bases from V and 1 base from J, leaving 16 bases between. The CDR3 has 15 residues.